The 26 T cell receptor beta chains below were found in one sample sequenced in a study of neurological immune-mediated disorders. Via MiXCR, TCRdb re-called the 5' RACE reads, giving one row per CDR3 protein. The top ten clones hold around 5% of a sample with approximately 85,000 distinct CDR3 sequences, less than 15% of them seen once. Time point described: longitudinal time-point 2. Input material: PBMCs. These receptors were collected from a female donor with HTLV-1-associated myelopathy (HAM/TSP).

In the case of this clonotype: A read error is possible here, since a much larger clone lies one base away. V usage is TRBV5-1 and J usage is TRBJ2-2; D is uncertain. This CDR3 comprises 13 residues. Germline V gene data show CDR1 as SGHRS and CDR2 as YFSETQ. Between the trimmed V and J ends, which lost 0 bases and 9 bases, there was a span of 9 bases. CDR3 loop: CASSLDRTRELFF. In DNA form, the CDR3 reads TGCGCCAGCAGCTTGGACAGAACCCGGGAGCTGTTTTTT.

At least ten counts were recorded for this clonotype. The germline gene is not matched at one end of the junction; a read error may be the cause. The chain uses TRBV6-1 and TRBJ2-6; D not certain. Germline V CDR1 and CDR2: MNHNS, SASEGT. This CDR3 is 15 amino acids long. The CDR3 spells CASREGDSGANVLTF. CDR3 DNA: TGTGCCAGCAGAGAAGGTGACTCTGGGGCCAACGTCCTGACTTTC.

The table lists this clonotype with many counts. The CDR3 reads CASSPRPGFTSDTQYF. CDR3 sequence (DNA): TGTGCCAGCAGCCCACGACCGGGATTCACATCCGATACGCAGTATTTT. The V gene is TRBV7-2, the J gene TRBJ2-3; D might be TRBD2 (5 bases). V lost 5 bases to trimming and J lost 6 bases, with 21 bases between them. The CDR3 is made up of 16 amino acids. CDR1 and CDR2 (germline): SGHTA, FQGNSA.

Ten or more counts support this clonotype. The chain joins TRBV5-1 to TRBJ2-1; no definite D call. The CDR3 spans 15 residues. CDR1 SGHRS and CDR2 YFSETQ come from the germline V gene. Trimming stripped 6 bases from V and 3 bases from J, with 16 bases between. The CDR3 is CASNPAEGRYNEQFF. DNA of the CDR3: TGCGCCAGCAATCCGGCGGAAGGCCGCTACAATGAGCAGTTCTTC.

This clonotype was picked up many times. One end of the junction is discordant with germline, which a read error may explain. This chain uses TRBV6-4 with TRBJ1-1; no clear D gene. CDR1 MRHNA and CDR2 SNTAGT come from the germline V gene. This CDR3 contains 13 residues. CDR3 bases: TGTGTCAGCAGTAGAGGTCCTGGTACTGAAGCTTTCTTT. It encodes CVSSRGPGTEAFF.

Ten or more counts support this clonotype. The DNA for the CDR3 is TGTGCCAGCAGCCGAGACAGGGGGGGAGAGACCCAGTACTTC. It is translated as CASSRDRGGETQYF. The chain couples TRBV7-2 to TRBJ2-5; 9 nucleotides align to TRBD1. CDR1 and CDR2 (germline): SGHTA, FQGNSA. V was clipped by 5 bases and J by 4 bases; unmatched bases: 5. The CDR3 has 14 residues.

This clonotype was counted ten times or more. The chain has TRBV7-9 and TRBJ2-7, with 9 bases fitting TRBD1. This CDR3 has 15 amino acids. Per the germline V gene, CDR1 is SEHNR and CDR2 is FQNEAQ (reference sequence). With 10 bases clipped from V and 5 bases from J, the junction kept 15 bases outside the gene matches. In nucleotides, the CDR3 is TGTGCCAATACCCCTCTGAGGACAGGGGTGAACGAGCAGTACTTC. The encoded protein is CANTPLRTGVNEQYF.

This clonotype has ten or more counts. In DNA form, the CDR3 reads TGCGCCAGCAGCCCCGGGACGGCCTCCTACGAGCAGTACTTC. Translated: CASSPGTASYEQYF. The genes are TRBV5-1 and TRBJ2-7, with D possibly being TRBD1 or TRBD2 (5 bases each). The V end was cut by 4 bases, the J end by 0 bases, with 11 bases between. Germline-derived CDR1 and CDR2 are SGHRS and YFSETQ. The CDR3 is 14 residues long.

Ten or more counts support this clonotype. This sequence joins TRBV5-1 and TRBJ2-2, with TRBD2 identical over 8 bases. The V and J ends lost 4 bases and 2 bases, in that order; junction bases with no gene match: 7. Germline assignment: CDR1 SGHRS and CDR2 YFSETQ. The CDR3 is made up of 16 amino acids. CDR3 in amino acids: CASSARTSRNTGELFF. In DNA, the CDR3 is TGCGCCAGCAGCGCACGGACTAGCCGAAACACCGGGGAGCTGTTTTTT. The complete variable domain, with remaining parts taken from reference TRBV5-1 and TRBJ2-2, reads KAGVTQTPRYLIKTRGQQVTLSCSPISGHRSVSWYQQTPGQGLQFLFEYFSETQRNKGNFPGRFSGRQFSNSRSEMNVSTLELGDSALYLCASSARTSRNTGELFFGEGSRLTVL.

The rearrangement joins TRBV28 to TRBJ2-7; TRBD2 matches at 8 bases. Trimming took 2 bases from V and 2 from J; bases not matched to a gene: 5. The CDR3 runs 15 residues. Germline lookup yields CDR1 MDHEN and CDR2 SYDVKM. CDR3 sequence reads: CASSLGAGGAYEQYF. CDR3 DNA: TGTGCCAGCAGTTTAGGGGCGGGAGGAGCCTACGAGCAGTACTTC.

The table lists this clonotype with many counts. The gene calls are TRBV5-1 and TRBJ1-2; possibly TRBD1 for D (5 bases). Trimming removed 1 base from V and 7 bases from J, with 14 bases in between. CDR1 and CDR2 from the germline V gene are SGHRS and YFSETQ. The CDR3 runs to 14 residues. CDR3 in amino acids: CASSLTARVSGYTF. The CDR3 DNA reads as TGCGCCAGCAGCTTGACTGCCAGGGTTTCTGGCTACACCTTC. Complete variable domain (other parts from reference TRBV5-1 and TRBJ1-2): KAGVTQTPRYLIKTRGQQVTLSCSPISGHRSVSWYQQTPGQGLQFLFEYFSETQRNKGNFPGRFSGRQFSNSRSEMNVSTLELGDSALYLCASSLTARVSGYTFGSGTRLTVV.

The J gene is TRBJ2-6, the V gene TRBV5-1; 9 bases match TRBD1. The J segment lost 2 bases and the V segment lost 0 bases, leaving 12 bases of the junction unmatched. The CDR3 is made up of 20 amino acids. CDR1 and CDR2 from the germline V gene are SGHRS and YFSETQ. CDR3 sequence: CASSLEGQGRTLAGANVLTF. Here the CDR3 DNA reads TGCGCCAGCAGCTTGGAGGGACAGGGAAGAACTCTGGCTGGGGCCAACGTCCTGACTTTC.

This clonotype is medium-sized (0.01 to 0.1%) in the sample. The chain recombines TRBV28 with TRBJ2-5; perhaps TRBD2 as D (5 bases). V shed 5 bases and J shed 2 bases, with 15 bases lying between them. The CDR3 length is 15 residues. Germline V lookup: CDR1 MDHEN, CDR2 SYDVKM. The DNA of the CDR3 is TGTGCCAGCAGTCCGCTGACGGGGAATCAAGAGACCCAGTACTTC. Protein product: CASSPLTGNQETQYF.

At least ten counts were recorded for this clonotype. V gene TRBV12-3 or TRBV12-4 combines with J gene TRBJ2-2, with TRBD1 identical over 8 bases. The CDR3 is 15 residues long. V lost 5 bases, J lost 5 bases, and 7 bases stayed unmatched. The CDR3 sequence is CASSKQGVGTGELFF. CDR3 nucleotides: TGTGCCAGCAGTAAACAGGGGGTGGGAACCGGGGAGCTGTTTTTT.

This clonotype was seen ten or more times. V is TRBV20-1 and J is TRBJ2-7, with D perhaps matching TRBD1 (6 bases). CDR3 length: 14 amino acids. Per germline, CDR1 DFQATT and CDR2 SNEGSKA (reference sequence). V was cut by 3 bases and J by 6 bases, with 18 bases left in between. The CDR3: CSARQGSVGSEQYF. CDR3 sequence (DNA): TGCAGTGCTAGGCAGGGGAGCGTCGGAAGCGAGCAGTACTTC.

This clonotype has at least ten counts. The chain carries TRBV9 and TRBJ1-3; D remains unclear. Per germline, CDR1 SGDLS and CDR2 YYNGEE. The germline V and J ends were trimmed by 3 bases and 3 bases, with 4 bases remaining between them. The CDR3 length is 12 residues. The CDR3 DNA reads TGTGCCAGCAGCGAGAGTGGAAACACCATATATTTT. This codes for CASSESGNTIYF.

Of note for this clonotype: Just one base apart from a much larger clone, this may be a read error. The chain carries TRBV12-3 or TRBV12-4 and TRBJ2-5; 7 bases match TRBD2. The CDR3 loop spans 14 amino acids. J was trimmed by 4 bases and V by 6 bases; bases with no gene match: 8. In nucleotides, the CDR3 is TGTGCCAGCAGCTCTGGGGGGGACCCAGAGACCCAGTACTTC. Protein: CASSSGGDPETQYF.

A single count supports this clonotype. This chain connects TRBV18 to TRBJ2-6; 8 bases align to TRBD1. CDR3 length equals 14 residues. Losses at the gene ends were 4 bases for V and 8 bases for J; bases not matched to a gene: 4. In germline, CDR1 is KGHSH, CDR2 LQKENI. CDR3: CASSRGQGPNVLTF. The CDR3 coding sequence is TGTGCCAGCTCACGAGGACAGGGACCCAACGTCCTGACTTTC.

This clonotype was recorded many times. The CDR3 loop is CASSLAGGNYEQYF. The CDR3 nucleotides are TGCGCCAGCAGCCTAGCGGGAGGAAACTACGAGCAGTACTTC. The chain has TRBV5-1 and TRBJ2-7; the match to TRBD2 covers 11 bases. Looked up from germline, CDR1 is SGHRS and CDR2 is YFSETQ. There are 14 residues in the CDR3. The J segment lost 3 bases and the V segment lost 4 bases, leaving 3 bases of the junction unmatched. The full variable domain, with the rest looked up from reference TRBV5-1 and TRBJ2-7, is KAGVTQTPRYLIKTRGQQVTLSCSPISGHRSVSWYQQTPGQGLQFLFEYFSETQRNKGNFPGRFSGRQFSNSRSEMNVSTLELGDSALYLCASSLAGGNYEQYFGPGTRLTVT.

The sample holds a few counts of this clonotype. The chain employs TRBV25-1 and TRBJ2-3; 8 positions match TRBD2. The CDR3 consists of 15 residues. Trimming cost V 4 bases and J 4 bases; bases outside gene matches: 7. Germline V gene data show CDR1 as MGHDK and CDR2 as SYGVNS. The DNA for the CDR3 is TGTGCCAGCAGTGGAGCGGGGGTTCTATCAGATACGCAGTATTTT. Translating gives CASSGAGVLSDTQYF.

There are a few counts of this clonotype. A read error may be the cause here, since a much bigger clone is one base away. The chain joins TRBV21-1 to TRBJ1-3. TRBV21-1 is marked as a pseudogene. This CDR3 is built from 17 residues. In DNA, the CDR3 is TGTGCCAGCAGCAAAGGTGCGGCAGACGACTCTGGAAACACCATATATTTT. Encoded protein: CASSKGAADDSGNTIYF.

The table lists this clonotype with many counts. The rearrangement uses TRBV10-1 and TRBJ2-5; D is unclear. The CDR3 has 14 residues. The germline V gene has CDR1 WNHNN and CDR2 SYGVQD (reference sequence). The ends were cut back, 1 base at V and 5 bases at J, with 11 bases in the middle. CDR3 residues: CASSELVGMETQYF. CDR3 bases: TGCGCCAGCAGTGAGTTAGTAGGGATGGAGACCCAGTACTTC.

There are many counts of this clonotype. The CDR3 sequence: CASSLAQGEAFF. The CDR3 bases are TGTGCCAGCAGCTTAGCACAGGGGGAAGCTTTCTTT. V gene TRBV7-9 combines with J gene TRBJ1-1; 7 positions match TRBD1. The CDR3 length is 12 residues. Per germline, CDR1 SEHNR and CDR2 FQNEAQ (reference sequence). The V and J ends lost 0 bases and 8 bases, in that order; junction bases with no gene match: 0.

This clonotype appeared many times. The J gene is TRBJ2-3, the V gene TRBV7-9; 7 positions agree with TRBD2. CDR3 length equals 15 residues. J lost 0 bases, V lost 5 bases, and 5 bases had no gene match. Germline assignment: CDR1 SEHNR and CDR2 FQNEAQ (reference sequence). CDR3 loop: CASSRTRLSTDTQYF. The CDR3 nucleotides read TGTGCCAGCAGCCGGACTAGACTAAGCACAGATACGCAGTATTTT.

This clonotype was observed many times. V and J are TRBV18 and TRBJ2-1, with TRBD1 identical over 11 bases. In germline, CDR1 is KGHSH, CDR2 LQKENI. There are 15 residues in the CDR3. Trimming cost V 4 bases and J 6 bases; bases outside gene matches: 5. CDR3 sequence reads: CASSRPGTGGNEQFF. DNA for the CDR3: TGTGCCAGCTCACGTCCCGGGACAGGGGGCAATGAGCAGTTCTTC.

This clonotype was seen many times. The J gene is TRBJ2-4, the V gene TRBV28; 8 bases agree with TRBD1. The CDR3 is 14 amino acids. The germline CDR1 and CDR2 sequences are MDHEN and SYDVKM. The J segment lost 8 bases and the V segment lost 5 bases, leaving 8 bases of the junction unmatched. The CDR3 sequence: CASSIDRGWDIQYF. The CDR3 region has the DNA TGTGCCAGCAGTATCGACAGGGGATGGGACATTCAGTACTTC. Variable domain in full (rest from reference TRBV28 and TRBJ2-4): DVKVTQSSRYLVKRTGEKVFLECVQDMDHENMFWYRQDPGLGLRLIYFSYDVKMKEKGDIPEGYSVSREKKERFSLILESASTNQTSMYLCASSIDRGWDIQYFGAGTRLSVL.